Listed here are 20 T cell receptor beta chains from one sample, sequenced in a study of blood T cell repertoires in COVID-19. Assay used: immunoSEQ multiplex PCR; TCRdb lists only in-frame clones, some missing. The data contain around 190,000 clones, roughly 76% of them singletons. Sequencing was carried out using peripheral blood. These receptors were taken from a woman aged 40-49 years with COVID-19, enrolled during active disease.

The chain combines TRBV30 with TRBJ1-2; D perhaps matches TRBD1 (5 bases). This CDR3 has 14 residues. Per germline, CDR1 GTSNPN and CDR2 SVGIG (reference sequence). V was pared by 5 bases and J by 1 base, with 14 bases between. In DNA, the CDR3 is TGTGCCTGGGGGGGGGACTCTGATAACTATGGCTACACCTTC. Translating gives CAWGGDSDNYGYTF. The variable domain in full, completed from reference TRBV30 and TRBJ1-2, reads SQTIHQWPATLVQPVGSPLSLECTVEGTSNPNLYWYRQAAGRGLQLLFYSVGIGQISSEVPQNLSASRPQDRQFILSSKKLLLSDSGFYLCAWGGDSDNYGYTFGSGTRLTVV.

V gene TRBV30 combines with J gene TRBJ2-3, with TRBD1 matching over 7 bases. V trimming: 7 bases; J trimming: 2 bases; junction bases outside the gene matches: 12. Germline loops: CDR1 GTSNPN, CDR2 SVGIG (reference sequence). The CDR3 runs to 15 residues. For the CDR3, the DNA is TGTGCCTCCACCCCAACAGGGGCCGACACAGATACGCAGTATTTT. Its protein product is CASTPTGADTDTQYF.

The rearrangement links TRBV6-6 to TRBJ1-2; D is unclear. This CDR3 spans 13 amino acids. CDR1 is MNHNY and CDR2 is SVGAGI in the germline V gene (reference sequence). The V and J ends lost 2 bases and 8 bases respectively, with 12 bases between them. The CDR3 sequence: CASSYGDSGGYTF. The CDR3 DNA reads TGTGCCAGCAGTTACGGGGATTCGGGAGGCTACACCTTC.

This chain joins TRBV6-5 and TRBJ2-5, with 8 bases fitting TRBD2. The CDR3 extends over 14 amino acids. V lost 4 bases, J lost 4 bases, and 5 bases stayed unmatched. In germline, CDR1 is MNHEY, CDR2 SVGAGI. CDR3 bases: TGTGCCAGCAGTTTCACAACTAGCGGAGAGACCCAGTACTTC. It translates to CASSFTTSGETQYF.

The chain carries TRBV11-2 and TRBJ2-1, with D unclear. V shed 1 base and J shed 7 bases, with 8 bases lying between them. Germline CDR1 is SGHAT and CDR2 is FQNNGV. This CDR3 spans 13 amino acids. The CDR3 region is CASSLVQWNEQFF. CDR3 nucleotides: TGTGCCAGCAGCTTAGTGCAGTGGAATGAGCAGTTCTTC. Filled out from reference TRBV11-2 and TRBJ2-1, the complete variable domain reads EAGVAQSPRYKIIEKRQSVAFWCNPISGHATLYWYQQILGQGPKLLIQFQNNGVVDDSQLPKDRFSAERLKGVDSTLKIQPAKLEDSAVYLCASSLVQWNEQFFGPGTRLTVL.

This chain uses TRBV3-1 (or the pseudogene TRBV3-2) with TRBJ1-5; the D gene is possibly TRBD1 (5 bases). The germline V and J ends were trimmed by 2 bases and 1 base, with 6 bases remaining between them. Germline loops: CDR1 LGHDT, CDR2 YNNKEL (reference sequence). There are 14 residues in the CDR3. In DNA, the CDR3 is TGTGCCAGCAGCCAAAGGGGAAGCAATCAGCCCCAGCATTTT. Amino acids: CASSQRGSNQPQHF.

The rearrangement links TRBV19 to TRBJ2-1, with 9 bases aligning to TRBD2. With V trimmed by 9 bases and J by 12 bases, 6 bases remained unmatched. This CDR3 region has 11 residues. The germline V gene has CDR1 LNHDA and CDR2 SQIVND (reference sequence). The CDR3 is CARSSGEVQFF. In DNA form, the CDR3 reads TGTGCCAGATCTAGCGGGGAAGTGCAGTTCTTC.

The chain carries TRBV29-1 and TRBJ1-4, with TRBD1 identical over 7 bases. V lost 4 bases, J lost 2 bases, and 1 base stayed unmatched. The germline CDR1 and CDR2 sequences are SQVTM and ANQGSEA. The CDR3 runs 13 residues. CDR3 sequence: CSVAQGTNEKLFF. The CDR3 coding sequence is TGCAGCGTTGCACAGGGGACTAATGAAAAACTGTTTTTT.

The chain employs TRBV30 and TRBJ2-5; 9 bases are shared with TRBD2. Germline assignment: CDR1 GTSNPN and CDR2 SVGIG (reference sequence). V lost 3 bases to trimming and J lost 5 bases; unmatched junction nucleotides: 7. The CDR3 spans 14 residues. In nucleotides, the CDR3 is TGTGCCTGGAGGGGTAGCGGGAGTTCTGAGACCCAGTACTTC. Encoded protein: CAWRGSGSSETQYF.

V usage is TRBV10-3 and J usage is TRBJ1-2; D gene ambiguous. V lost 6 bases and J lost 3, with 11 bases in between. Looked up from germline, CDR1 is ENHRY and CDR2 is SYGVKD. The CDR3 consists of 13 residues. The CDR3, as DNA: TGTGCCATCAGCCCAGCGGACTACTATGGCTACACCTTC. Protein product: CAISPADYYGYTF.

The chain combines TRBV27 with TRBJ2-1, with 11 bases that match TRBD2. Germline V lookup: CDR1 MNHEY, CDR2 SMNVEV (reference sequence). The CDR3 extends over 15 amino acids. Trimming at V came to 6 bases and at J to 8 bases, leaving 9 bases not matched to a gene. For the CDR3, the DNA is TGTGCCAGCAGCCTTAGCGGGGGGGCCATTGATGAGCAGTTCTTC. This codes for CASSLSGGAIDEQFF.

This clone was seen ten or more times. The rearrangement uses TRBV7-9 and TRBJ1-2; 7 positions agree with TRBD1. The germline gives CDR1 SEHNR, CDR2 FQNEAQ (reference sequence). The CDR3 has 13 residues. Trimming removed 5 bases from V and 2 bases from J; junction bases left unmatched: 2. CDR3: CASSKTGNYGYTF. DNA of the CDR3: TGTGCCAGCAGCAAGACAGGGAACTATGGCTACACCTTC. The whole variable domain, remainder taken from reference TRBV7-9 and TRBJ1-2, is DTGVSQNPRHKITKRGQNVTFRCDPISEHNRLYWYRQTLGQGPEFLTYFQNEAQLEKSRLLSDRFSAERPKGSFSTLEIQRTEQGDSAMYLCASSKTGNYGYTFGSGTRLTVV.

This clone was seen only a few times. V and J are TRBV29-1 and TRBJ2-7, with 13 nucleotides matching TRBD2. This CDR3 comprises 15 residues. CDR1 SQVTM and CDR2 ANQGSEA come from the germline V gene. V lost 5 bases to trimming and J lost 5 bases; unmatched junction nucleotides: 9. CDR3 nucleotide sequence: TGCAGCGTTCGACTAGCGGGAGGCCCTCGGAACGAGCAGTACTTC. The encoded protein is CSVRLAGGPRNEQYF.

The chain is built from TRBV7-8 and TRBJ2-1; D is unresolved. With 2 bases removed from V and 5 bases from J, the gap between germline ends came to 13 bases. This CDR3 has 15 residues. Germline V CDR1 and CDR2: SGHVS, FQNEAQ. This CDR3 is CASSLSAVRNNEQFF. The CDR3 DNA sequence: TGTGCCAGCAGCTTAAGCGCAGTTAGGAACAATGAGCAGTTCTTC. Supplemented by reference TRBV7-8 and TRBJ2-1, the full variable domain reads GAGVSQSPRYKVAKRGQDVALRCDPISGHVSLFWYQQALGQGPEFLTYFQNEAQLDKSGLPSDRFFAERPEGSVSTLKIQRTQQEDSAVYLCASSLSAVRNNEQFFGPGTRLTVL.

The chain links TRBV19 to TRBJ2-3; 8 nucleotides match TRBD2. This CDR3 has 14 residues. The V gene end was trimmed by 3 bases and the J gene end by 5 bases; junction bases not matched to a gene: 4. The germline gives CDR1 LNHDA, CDR2 SQIVND (reference sequence). The CDR3 DNA follows: TGTGCCAGTAGTATCGGCGGGGGGCTAGATACGCAGTATTTT. This encodes CASSIGGGLDTQYF.

The chain joins TRBV5-4 to TRBJ1-2; TRBD1 matches at 9 bases. V lost 0 bases, J lost 7 bases, and 7 bases stayed unmatched. This CDR3 has 15 residues. Germline assignment: CDR1 SGHNT and CDR2 YYREEE (reference sequence). The CDR3 spells CASSLEGTGLRGYTF. CDR3 bases: TGTGCCAGCAGCTTGGAAGGGACAGGGCTTCGTGGCTACACCTTC.

DNA for the CDR3: TGTGCCAGCAGCACAGGGATTTACGGCTACACCTTC. It translates to CASSTGIYGYTF. The genes are TRBV12-3 or TRBV12-4 and TRBJ1-2; the D gene is possibly TRBD1 (6 bases). The CDR3 totals 12 residues. Trimming pared 6 bases from V and 8 bases from J, leaving 13 bases between.

The CDR3 reads CATKPTEPYGYTF. In DNA, the CDR3 is TGTGCCACCAAGCCGACAGAACCCTATGGCTACACCTTC. V gene TRBV2 combines with J gene TRBJ1-2; D may be TRBD1 (5 bases). Germline V gene data show CDR1 as SNHLY and CDR2 as FYNNEI. The V end was cut by 10 bases, the J end by 4 bases, with 16 bases between. The length of the CDR3 is 13 residues.

V gene TRBV4-1 combines with J gene TRBJ1-1, with D maybe TRBD1 (6 bases). This CDR3 has 14 residues. V was trimmed by 1 base and J by 14 bases, leaving 20 bases between them. Looked up from germline, CDR1 is MGHRA and CDR2 is YSYEKL. The CDR3 protein is CASSQARGLGVGFF. The CDR3 nucleotides are TGCGCCAGCAGCCAAGCTAGGGGGTTAGGGGTCGGCTTCTTT.

The chain uses TRBV6-1 and TRBJ1-1; D not certain. Deletions cut 4 bases from V and 3 bases from J, with 12 bases between. Germline CDR1 reads MNHNS; CDR2 reads SASEGT. The CDR3 totals 14 residues. CDR3 DNA: TGTGCCAGCAGTGTAGCCAGGCGGGACACTGAAGCTTTCTTT. This encodes CASSVARRDTEAFF.